This TCR beta chain emerged from a study of monozygotic twins with inflammatory bowel disease. From the 5' RACE reads, TCRdb lists one entry per CDR3 protein and no DNA. The listing records some 190,000 distinct CDR3 sequences. Germline CDR1 is SGHTA and CDR2 is FQGNSA. This CDR3 contains 15 residues. The sequenced material came from blood. The rearrangement uses TRBV7-2 and TRBJ2-1; TCRdb names TRBD2, which stays unverified in the absence of DNA. The origin of this receptor is a human donor with ulcerative colitis or Crohn's disease, or a healthy co-twin of an affected twin (not recorded which). The CDR3 loop is CASSLGGTSSHEQFF.